This T cell receptor (beta chain) was obtained from a study of technical replicates of blood from a handful of donors. Germline lookup yields CDR1 KGHSH and CDR2 LQKENI. The CDR3 contains 14 residues. Trimming removed 6 bases at V and 0 bases at J, with 8 bases between. Measured with immunoSEQ multiplex PCR; TCRdb has only the in-frame clones, and not every one. The sample yields roughly 87,000 clones, around 96% seen once. The TCR was taken from a human donor in good health. The V and J genes are TRBV18 and TRBJ2-2, with D maybe TRBD1 (6 bases). Material for sequencing was T cells isolated from PBMCs. CDR3: CASSGTSNTGELFF. The CDR3 coding sequence is TGTGCCAGCTCCGGGACATCGAACACCGGGGAGCTGTTTTTT. The whole variable domain, remainder taken from reference TRBV18 and TRBJ2-2, is NAGVMQNPRHLVRRRGQEARLRCSPMKGHSHVYWYRQLPEEGLKFMVYLQKENIIDESGMPKERFSAEFPKEGPSILRIQQVVRGDSAAYFCASSGTSNTGELFFGEGSRLTVL.